This T cell receptor beta chain was captured by sequencing in a study of shared clonotypes between healthy human individuals. Study-wide context: The cohort comprised a couple of women and a few men. Their ages spanned 18 to 49 years.

Here immunoSEQ multiplex PCR was the method, and the copy in TCRdb shows in-frame clones only, minus some. The table shows some 1.4 million clones, with roughly 96% occurring only once. This CDR3 region has 15 residues. V lost 2 bases and J 9 bases, leaving 17 bases between the germline ends. Germline V gene lookup returns CDR1 SEHNR and CDR2 FQNEAQ (reference sequence). General study points: Sorted-subset samples were not fully sequenced, rarefaction indicated. Few donors limited the genetic and exposure-history diversity represented.

Details on this clone: Its antigen is not known.

Material for sequencing was naive CD4+ T cells sorted from blood. As for subset: CD45RA+ positively selected. The chain uses TRBV7-9 and TRBJ2-1; D might be TRBD1 or TRBD2, each matching 5 bases. The clonotype originates from a young man in good health. The CDR3 spells CASSLLGTPMSEQFF. DNA of the CDR3: TGTGCCAGCAGCTTACTCGGGACCCCGATGAGTGAGCAGTTCTTC.